This TCR beta chain derives from a study of shared clonotypes between healthy human individuals (dated by TCRdb to about 2020). Study-wide context: A couple of women and a few men aged 18 to 49 years were included in the cohort. To increase sequencing depth and limit assay-specific biases, different laboratories used diverse techniques to prepare libraries and sequence TCR repertoires. Between about 0.8 and 9 billion PBMCs per donor were obtained by leukapheresis. Per donor, three plates each were used for CD4 naive and CD4 memory, two for CD8 naive, and one for CD8 memory. To estimate repertoire size and how much clonotypes are shared between individuals, the study performed deep sequencing of blood TCR repertoires from about five healthy adults. What the work shows at the level of the full study, not this receptor alone: Rarefaction of sorted-subset datasets indicated incomplete sequencing despite the large sequencing depth. Larger estimated clonotype richness was generally found for naive subsets than for memory subsets. Sampling was restricted to blood, and TCR repertoires in tissues likely differ from the TCR repertoires found in blood. Compared with non-shared clonotypes, clonotypes shared by all four sorted-subset donors had higher generation probabilities. Pairwise subsampling led to the expectation that sequencing depth would affect the degree of clonotype sharing among donors. When four donors were compared, the shared fraction of clonotypes was roughly 5% for naive CD4, roughly 3.3% for naive CD8, 2% to 2.5% for memory CD4, and about 0.36% for memory CD8. Because the study included only a small number of donors, the genetic and exposure-history diversity represented was limited.

In its sample, this clone was seen once. Its antigen is currently not known. Nothing much larger sits one base from this clone, and base qualities are not available. CD8 naive samples were CD45RO-negative cells positively selected for CCR7, giving a CD45RA+CCR7+ population that excluded TemRA cells. The donors were healthy, HIV-negative adults who had no recently reported acute infections or vaccinations. Only Caucasian adults living in Nashville, Tennessee, USA were represented among the donors. Blood was obtained by leukapheresis, after which PBMCs were separated by Ficoll-Histopaque density gradient centrifugation and cryopreserved in liquid nitrogen vapor phase. Analytical flow cytometry was used to check the purity and quantity of every magnetically sorted T cell population. Genomic DNA was isolated from each sorted fraction and quantified by UV absorbance on a Nanodrop 2000c. Its CDR3 holds 14 amino acids, cysteine through phenylalanine. Just CDR3 DNA is preserved here, 42 bases in frame from base 1. V is pared back by 5 bases and J by 0 bases, with 11 bases lying between the germline termini. Reading the germline V gene gives CDR1 SQVTM and CDR2 ANQGSEA.

Using the deep immunoSEQ assay, multiplex PCR amplified TCR CDR3 regions from genomic DNA. For each cell subset, the extracted genomic DNA was distributed evenly across all wells of several immunoSEQ 96-well plates, and each plate served as one replicate. For sorted subsets, each replicate PCR was loaded with approximately 200 ng genomic DNA, equivalent to 32,000 or so T cell genomes. Purified libraries were measured with a Qubit 3.0 fluorometer, size-checked on a Bioanalyzer 2100, and measured again with the KAPA Library Quantification kit. Each immunoSEQ 96-well plate was sequenced on its own single-read 150-cycle Illumina NextSeq 550 flow cell. On the study's bioinformatics: Because the immunoSEQ output included only junctional sequences and no quality scores, the filtering could not be the same as the filtering used for full-length reads. Sequences were annotated with PyIR, a Python wrapper for IgBLAST v1.9, and V/J genes and CDR3 were assigned using IMGT germline references. Reads were filtered out if the reads had weak V/J assignments (E-value above 1e-6), no CDR3, stop codons, out-of-frame junctions, or ambiguous translated residues. V3J clonotypes were defined by identical inferred V gene, J gene, and CDR3 amino acid sequence. Percentage overlap between repertoires was computed as shared unique clonotypes divided by the size of the smaller repertoire. RTK rarefaction, the Chao1 estimator, and Recon v2.1 estimates of unobserved clonotypes were used to assess repertoire richness. For all TCRbeta clonotypes obtained by the gDNA method from a few donors, generation probabilities were computed with OLGA. TCRdb limited this immuneACCESS table to in-frame rearrangements with V and J called. A share of clones is missing; checked studies link under half to unresolved V genes, and the rest is unexplained. V and J calls and clone size come straight from that table; D and trimming were deduced from the DNA. The table for this sample lists hundreds of thousands of clones; approximately 96% of them were counted only once. Of the sample, over 0.1% is held by the ten largest clones.

The sample was naive CD8+ T cells sorted from blood. The sample's cell subset or site label is to be understood as: CD45RA+CCR7+. This receptor chain uses TRBV29-1 and TRBJ1-3; the D gene lacks a confident call. The TCR originated in a woman aged 25-40 years in good health. The CDR3 region reads CSVTDVNSGNTIYF. The DNA sequence is TGCAGCGTTACTGACGTGAACTCTGGAAACACCATATATTTT.